The clone carrying this T cell receptor beta chain was seen more than once but under ten times. Its matching antigen is unknown. The data belong to a study of cytomegalovirus exposure and HLA in healthy donors. Study-wide points: A few CMV-associated chains were confirmed in vitro to be specific for CMV antigens. A later analysis linked around 17,000 TCR beta sequences to HLA alleles at 0.05 false discovery rate. In a later analysis, across HLA loci, associated TCR counts were highest for DRB1, lowest for HLA-C.

Healthy bone marrow donors supplied every sample. 60 Vbeta and 13 Jbeta primers were used in PCR. Generated by immunoSEQ multiplex PCR, the TCRdb table keeps only in-frame clones and is missing some. The sample lists roughly 120,000 clones, roughly 14% occurring once. J was trimmed by 5 bases and V by 4 bases; bases with no gene match: 6. Germline V gene sequence: CDR1 MNHEY, CDR2 SVGAGI. The CDR3 is 16 amino acids. The sample taken for sequencing was PBMCs. This receptor was identified in a woman aged 18-29 years in good health and CMV-seronegative. The chain uses TRBV6-5 and TRBJ2-2; 11 bases match TRBD2. CDR3 coding DNA: TGTGCCAGCAGTTCGGCTAGCGGGGGGTCAACCGGGGAGCTGTTTTTT. It specifies CASSSASGGSTGELFF.